This T cell receptor beta chain was sequenced in a study of siplizumab effects on memory and regulatory T cells. This clone was observed a single time. Its specificity is unknown. The assay looked at 99,000 or so TCR templates in each sample. Clones were read by immunoSEQ multiplex PCR, and TCRdb kept only the in-frame ones, dropping some. The sample includes about 97,000 clones, about 93% seen only once; the top ten take about 1.1%. The CDR3 loop spans 15 amino acids. The germline V gene has CDR1 ENHRY and CDR2 SYGVKD. Trimming removed 10 bases at V and 0 bases at J, with 17 bases between. Study conclusions and caveats: Siplizumab brought about a significant reduction in alloreactive sequences traceable to unstimulated CD4+ memory cells. Naive T cell populations appeared to exhibit greater diversity than memory cells and appeared to be major alloresponse contributors.

This sequence was found in a human donor in good health. V gene TRBV10-3 combines with J gene TRBJ2-3; D is ambiguous. Specimen: CD4+ T cells sorted from blood. This chain's CDR3 is CATAKPGRSTDTQYF. The DNA for the CDR3 is TGTGCCACCGCGAAGCCCGGGCGGAGCACAGATACGCAGTATTTT.